This record looks at one T cell receptor beta chain sequence and its context. The antigen this receptor binds is unknown. The CDR3 carries no conserved terminal phenylalanine or tryptophan, so it likely arises from a read error. Profiling of TCR beta VDJ combinations and CDR3 sequences used genomic DNA as the template. An Illumina HiSeq 2000 was used for TCR repertoire sequencing. In the source study's methods: TRBV/TRBJ rearrangement plots, CDR3 size and DJ length profiles, and Simpson's diversity index were used to evaluate the repertoires. The most abundant DNA sequence in the deep sequencing data was defined as the immunodominant clone. CDR3 amino acid sequences were screened for sharing across subjects and compared with published repertoires and the VDJdb database. TCRdb trimmed public reads at Q25 via fastp, called clones via MiXCR and kept in-frame beta chains. Each entry merges the rows of one CDR3 protein and shows their most common DNA and genes. The V and J calls were not made by the authors but by TCRdb's processing. The sample data list roughly 180,000 distinct CDR3 sequences, and 45% to 60% of these were observed just once. Approximately 13% of the sample lies in the top ten.

The germline V gene encodes CDR1 ENHRY and CDR2 SYGVKD. V gives up 0 bases and J gives up 5 bases, and the segment between their germline ends measures 7 bases. Termini included, the CDR3 measures 13 amino acids. The retained sequence is limited to the CDR3, 39 bases, with the frame set at the first base. The data were obtained in a study of CD8+CD57+ T cells in acquired aplastic anemia (dated by TCRdb to about 2018). Looking at the study overall: DNA extracted from sorted CD4+ and CD8+ cells had a mean of 3.2 ug, with a range of 0.2 to 27.4 ug. CD8+CD57+ expansion was defined as a frequency above the mean frequency observed in healthy subjects. On the study overall, not on this receptor specifically: Some 31 CD8+ CDR3 sequences were shared between patients and controls but appeared highly expressed in patients and within their immunodominant clones. No significant difference in CD8+ Simpson's diversity was found between patients and healthy controls (P=0.060).

The patients picked for sequencing were ones in whom flow cytometry had shown an expansion of CD8+CD57+ cells. Severe acquired aplastic anemia was diagnosed in all patients according to International Study of Aplastic Anemia and Agranulocytosis and Camitta criteria. At the time blood was sampled, none of the patients had received any therapy. The study deep-sequenced TCR repertoires of sorted CD4+ and CD8+ blood T cells from severe aplastic anemia patients and healthy subjects. Patients were enrolled in the USA under clinicaltrials.gov protocols 00001620, 01623167, 00001397, 00071045, 00081523 and 00961064. Ficoll-Paque density gradient centrifugation was used to isolate peripheral blood mononuclear cells. Before DNA extraction, CD4+ and CD8+ T cells were sorted with FACS or magnetic beads.

The chain joins TRBV10-3 to TRBJ1-1; no D gene call is confident. The origin of this receptor is a human donor with aplastic anemia. The sequenced sample was sorted CD4+, CD8+, or CD8+CD57+ T cells (not recorded which) from PBMCs. The CDR3 region: CAISESPGTEAFP. Read as DNA, the sequence is TGTGCCATCAGTGAGTCCCCCGGGACTGAAGCTTTCCCT.